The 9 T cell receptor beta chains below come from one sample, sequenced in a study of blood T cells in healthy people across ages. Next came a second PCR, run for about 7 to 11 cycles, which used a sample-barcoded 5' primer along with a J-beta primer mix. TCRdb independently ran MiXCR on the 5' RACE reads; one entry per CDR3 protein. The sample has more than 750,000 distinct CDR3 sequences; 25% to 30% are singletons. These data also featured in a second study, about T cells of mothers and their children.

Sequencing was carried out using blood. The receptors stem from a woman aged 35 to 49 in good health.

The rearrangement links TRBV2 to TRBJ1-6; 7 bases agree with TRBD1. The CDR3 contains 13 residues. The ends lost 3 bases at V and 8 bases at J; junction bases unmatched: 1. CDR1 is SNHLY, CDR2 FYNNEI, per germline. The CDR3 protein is CASSDGQDSPLHF. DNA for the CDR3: TGTGCCAGCAGTGACGGACAGGATTCACCCCTCCACTTT.

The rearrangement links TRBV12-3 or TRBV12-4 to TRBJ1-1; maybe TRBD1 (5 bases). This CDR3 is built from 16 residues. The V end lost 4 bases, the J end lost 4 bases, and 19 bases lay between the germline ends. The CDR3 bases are TGTGCCAGCAGTTCCGGACGGGGCATAGGGGTCACTGAAGCTTTCTTT. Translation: CASSSGRGIGVTEAFF.

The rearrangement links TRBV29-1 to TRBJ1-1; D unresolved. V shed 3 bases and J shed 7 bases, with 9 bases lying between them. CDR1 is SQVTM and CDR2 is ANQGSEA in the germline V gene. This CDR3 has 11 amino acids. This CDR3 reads CSVEDQFEAFF. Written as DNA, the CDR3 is TGCAGCGTTGAGGACCAGTTTGAAGCTTTCTTT.

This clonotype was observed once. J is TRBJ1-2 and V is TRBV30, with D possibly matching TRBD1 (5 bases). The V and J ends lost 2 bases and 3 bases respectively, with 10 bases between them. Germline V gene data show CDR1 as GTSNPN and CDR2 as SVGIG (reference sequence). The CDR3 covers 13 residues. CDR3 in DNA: TGTGCCTGGAGTTCCGGGGCGGACTATGGCTACACCTTC. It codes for CAWSSGADYGYTF.

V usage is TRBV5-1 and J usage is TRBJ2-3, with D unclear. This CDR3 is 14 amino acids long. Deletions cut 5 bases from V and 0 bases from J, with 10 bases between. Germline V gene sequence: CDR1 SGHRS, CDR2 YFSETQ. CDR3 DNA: TGCGCCAGCAGGGCGGCATCCAGCACAGATACGCAGTATTTT. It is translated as CASRAASSTDTQYF.

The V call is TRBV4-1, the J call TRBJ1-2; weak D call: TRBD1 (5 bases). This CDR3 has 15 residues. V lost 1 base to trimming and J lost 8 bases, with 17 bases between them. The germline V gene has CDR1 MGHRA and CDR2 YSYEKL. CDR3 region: CASSQGSRGYRGYTF. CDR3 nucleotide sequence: TGCGCCAGCAGCCAAGGATCCCGGGGGTATCGCGGCTACACCTTC.

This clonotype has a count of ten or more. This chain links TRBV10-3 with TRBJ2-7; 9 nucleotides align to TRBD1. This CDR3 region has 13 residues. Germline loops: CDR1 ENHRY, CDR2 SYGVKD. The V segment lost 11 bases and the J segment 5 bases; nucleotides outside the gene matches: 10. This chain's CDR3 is CAVTGTGLNEQYF. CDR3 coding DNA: TGTGCCGTCACAGGGACAGGGTTAAACGAGCAGTACTTC.

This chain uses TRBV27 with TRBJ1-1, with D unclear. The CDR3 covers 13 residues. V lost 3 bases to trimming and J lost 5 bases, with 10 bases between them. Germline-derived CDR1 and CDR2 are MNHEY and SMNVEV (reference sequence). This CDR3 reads CASSFEGRTEAFF. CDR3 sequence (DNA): TGTGCCAGCAGTTTTGAGGGTCGGACTGAAGCTTTCTTT.

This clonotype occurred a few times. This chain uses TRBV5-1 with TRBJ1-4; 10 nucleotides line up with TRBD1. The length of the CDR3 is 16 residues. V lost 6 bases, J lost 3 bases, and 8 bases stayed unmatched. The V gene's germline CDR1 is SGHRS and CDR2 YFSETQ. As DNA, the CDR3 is TGCGCCAGCACCGGGACAGGGGTGCGGGCTAATGAAAAACTGTTTTTT. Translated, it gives CASTGTGVRANEKLFF.